Below, 11 T cell receptor beta chains from the same sample are listed, as sequenced in a study of cytomegalovirus exposure and HLA in healthy donors (dated by TCRdb to about 2017). Library prep was done by the immunoSEQ multiplex PCR assay. As stored in TCRdb, this immuneACCESS dataset retains in-frame rearrangements with V and J assigned. A fraction of the clones does not appear; measured against another copy, unresolved V genes explain less than half of the discrepancy, and the remainder lacks a known reason. The sample table holds some 80,000 clones, of which 95% to 97% were seen once. The ten largest clonotypes hold under 1.5% of the sample. Sequencing input: PBMCs. These receptors all stem from a young woman in good health and CMV-seronegative.

This chain uses TRBV14 with TRBJ2-1; D is undetermined. Germline CDR1 reads SGHDN; CDR2 reads FVKESK. The CDR3 loop spans 16 amino acids. The ends were cut back, 8 bases at V and 5 bases at J, with 22 bases in the middle. The CDR3, as DNA: TGTGCCAGCGGGCTCTCATTCTCCATTCCTAACAATGAGCAGTTCTTC. Amino acid sequence: CASGLSFSIPNNEQFF.

The J gene is TRBJ2-3, the V gene TRBV7-8; 7 positions match TRBD1. CDR1 is SGHVS and CDR2 is FQNEAQ in the germline V gene. The CDR3 sequence is 18 residues long. With 2 bases clipped from V and 2 bases from J, the junction kept 13 bases outside the gene matches. CDR3 bases: TGTGCCAGCAGCTTACGGTCCCCAGGGGGATCCTTCACAGATACGCAGTATTTT. Residues: CASSLRSPGGSFTDTQYF.

The V and J genes are TRBV11-2 and TRBJ1-2; no definite D call. V was pared by 1 base and J by 3 bases, with 9 bases between. Looked up from germline, CDR1 is SGHAT and CDR2 is FQNNGV. The CDR3 consists of 14 residues. This CDR3 is CASSLAVAYYGYTF. In DNA form, the CDR3 reads TGTGCCAGCAGCTTAGCGGTCGCCTACTATGGCTACACCTTC.

The chain employs TRBV10-2 and TRBJ1-1, with D unclear. V lost 6 bases and J lost 11, with 25 bases in between. The CDR3 totals 15 residues. The V gene's germline CDR1 is WSHSY and CDR2 SAAADI. The CDR3: CASSGVANGSPGAFF. DNA for the CDR3: TGCGCCAGCAGCGGCGTCGCTAATGGGTCTCCCGGGGCTTTCTTT.

The chain uses TRBV19 and TRBJ2-1; possibly TRBD1 for D (5 bases). Germline-derived CDR1 and CDR2 are LNHDA and SQIVND (reference sequence). The CDR3 sequence is 14 residues long. The V end lost 3 bases, the J end lost 3 bases, and 9 bases lay between the germline ends. The CDR3 loop reads CASSMSGHYNEQFF. Here the CDR3 DNA reads TGTGCCAGTAGTATGTCAGGGCACTACAATGAGCAGTTCTTC.

This clone was picked up one time. In DNA form, the CDR3 reads TGTGCCAGCAGCAAAGACAGGGCCTTCTATGGCTACACCTTC. Residues: CASSKDRAFYGYTF. The chain employs TRBV21-1 and TRBJ1-2; the table's TRBD1 call for D was not verified on the DNA. TRBV21-1 is a documented pseudogene. CDR3 length: 14 amino acids.

The rearrangement joins TRBV27 to TRBJ1-1; TRBD1 is a possible D gene (6 bases). The germline gives CDR1 MNHEY, CDR2 SMNVEV (reference sequence). The CDR3 sequence is 12 residues long. The V end lost 4 bases, the J end lost 8 bases, and 11 bases lay between the germline ends. CDR3 coding DNA: TGTGCCAGCAGTTCGAGGGGGACCGAAGCTTTCTTT. Its translation: CASSSRGTEAFF.

J is TRBJ2-7 and V is TRBV19; 10 nucleotides match TRBD2. This CDR3 contains 16 residues. V shed 6 bases, J shed 3 bases, and the junction held 11 bases outside the gene matches. Germline-derived CDR1 and CDR2 are LNHDA and SQIVND (reference sequence). This chain's CDR3 is CASRIEAGGLGYEQYF. DNA of the CDR3: TGTGCCAGTAGGATCGAAGCGGGAGGGCTCGGCTACGAGCAGTACTTC.

The chain joins TRBV19 to TRBJ1-1; D gene uncertain. CDR3 length: 13 amino acids. The germline gives CDR1 LNHDA, CDR2 SQIVND (reference sequence). Deletions cut 5 bases from V and 3 bases from J, with 10 bases between. The CDR3 region is CASSLGAYTEAFF. CDR3 bases: TGTGCCAGTAGTCTAGGTGCGTACACTGAAGCTTTCTTT.

This chain links TRBV19 with TRBJ1-2, with D unresolved. The V end lost 3 bases, the J end lost 3 bases, and 5 bases lay between the germline ends. This CDR3 is 12 amino acids long. CDR1 LNHDA and CDR2 SQIVND come from the germline V gene (reference sequence). CDR3 loop: CASSIDYYGYTF. For the CDR3, the DNA is TGTGCCAGTAGTATCGACTACTATGGCTACACCTTC.

CDR3 coding DNA: TGTGCCAGCAGCGTCCAGGGACTCTATGGCTACACCTTC. Amino acids: CASSVQGLYGYTF. This chain joins TRBV7-9 and TRBJ1-2; D possibly corresponds to TRBD1 (5 bases). The CDR3 is 13 residues long. The germline V gene encodes CDR1 SEHNR and CDR2 FQNEAQ (reference sequence). Trimming cost V 5 bases and J 4 bases, with 11 bases left between them.